Each of the 9 T cell receptor beta chains below was sequenced from the same sample in a study of PD-L1 blockade in urothelial cancer. The repertoire was sequenced with immunoSEQ multiplex PCR; TCRdb's copy has only in-frame clones and lacks some. In the table there are 50,000 to 60,000 clones, over 75% of which are singletons. The source material was PBMCs, sampled around atezolizumab (anti-PD-L1) treatment. The receptors here all came from a man aged 35 to 55 with urothelial cancer.

The CDR3 loop is CASSQGTGSAGELFF. DNA for the CDR3: TGTGCCAGCAGCCAAGGAACCGGGAGTGCCGGGGAGCTGTTTTTT. This chain uses TRBV4-2 with TRBJ2-2; TRBD2 might be the D (6 bases). Germline-derived CDR1 and CDR2 are LGHNA and YNFKEQ. V was pared by 1 base and J by 6 bases, with 12 bases between. The CDR3 has 15 amino acids.

This clone has only a few counts. The CDR3 DNA follows: TGCGCCAGCAGCTCCCCCCAGGGGCATGGGACTAGCGGGACCTACAATGAGCAGTTCTTC. Translation gives CASSSPQGHGTSGTYNEQFF. The V gene is TRBV5-1, the J gene TRBJ2-1, with 13 bases aligning to TRBD2. The CDR3 loop spans 20 amino acids. J gave up 2 bases and V 3 bases, and 14 bases lay outside the gene matches. Germline V CDR1 and CDR2: SGHRS, YFSETQ.

This sequence joins TRBV2 and TRBJ2-1; D unresolved. Deletions cut 7 bases from V and 1 base from J, with 14 bases between. There are 15 residues in the CDR3. CDR1 is SNHLY and CDR2 is FYNNEI in the germline V gene. The CDR3 sequence: CASTLTTGSYNEQFF. CDR3 in DNA: TGTGCCAGCACACTAACAACCGGATCCTACAATGAGCAGTTCTTC.

This chain joins TRBV6-1 and TRBJ2-1; TRBD2 agrees at 9 bases. The CDR3 length is 15 residues. The V gene end was trimmed by 5 bases and the J gene end by 4 bases; junction bases not matched to a gene: 6. Germline loops: CDR1 MNHNS, CDR2 SASEGT. CDR3 in amino acids: CASSHSGGAYNEQFF. CDR3 coding DNA: TGTGCCAGCAGTCATAGCGGGGGAGCGTACAATGAGCAGTTCTTC.

This chain links TRBV19 with TRBJ2-2; 12 bases map to TRBD1. J lost 13 bases, V lost 3 bases, and 9 bases had no gene match. CDR3 length: 15 residues. The germline CDR1 and CDR2 sequences are LNHDA and SQIVND (reference sequence). In nucleotides, the CDR3 is TGTGCCAGTAGTATGGGACAGGGGGCCACCCTCGTGCTGTTTTTT. Amino acid sequence: CASSMGQGATLVLFF.

V gene TRBV28 combines with J gene TRBJ1-1, with 9 bases fitting TRBD1. Germline lookup yields CDR1 MDHEN and CDR2 SYDVKM. This CDR3 has 15 residues. The V segment lost 4 bases and the J segment 1 base; nucleotides outside the gene matches: 4. In DNA, the CDR3 is TGTGCCAGCAGTTCGACAGGGGGGCCGAACACTGAAGCTTTCTTT. Amino acid sequence: CASSSTGGPNTEAFF.

The V and J genes are TRBV6-5 and TRBJ2-7; the D gene is possibly TRBD2 (7 bases). CDR3 length: 13 residues. The V end lost 8 bases, the J end lost 6 bases, and 17 bases lay between the germline ends. Germline CDR1 reads MNHEY; CDR2 reads SVGAGI. DNA for the CDR3: TGTGCCAGCTCGCGCGGGGGCGACGGCGAGCAGTACTTC. Its protein is CASSRGGDGEQYF.

This clone was seen only a few times. The CDR3 nucleotides read TGTGCCAGCCTAGCGGGAGTCAATGAGCAGTTCTTC. Its translation: CASLAGVNEQFF. The gene calls are TRBV25-1 and TRBJ2-1, with 10 bases fitting TRBD2. J gave up 6 bases and V 8 bases, and 1 base lay outside the gene matches. CDR3 length: 12 residues. The germline V gene encodes CDR1 MGHDK and CDR2 SYGVNS.

This clone showed up just once. The J gene is TRBJ2-1, the V gene TRBV25-1; the D gene is possibly TRBD2 (6 bases). The CDR3 spans 15 residues. Trimming removed 7 bases from V and 4 bases from J, with 17 bases in between. Germline V lookup: CDR1 MGHDK, CDR2 SYGVNS. For the CDR3, the DNA is TGTGCCAGCACTTCCGGGACTTTCGGTTACAATGAGCAGTTCTTC. Translated: CASTSGTFGYNEQFF.